The present entry profiles one TCR beta chain with its context. V was trimmed by 6 bases and J by 7 bases, leaving 25 bases between them. The CDR3 loop spans 16 amino acids. From germline, CDR1 is SEHNR and CDR2 FQNEAQ (reference sequence). Participants, about 18 to 100 years old, spanned about two dozen US areas. This sample is drawn from a study of blood T cell repertoires in COVID-19. Profiled with immunoSEQ multiplex PCR; TCRdb holds only in-frame clones, not every one. There are about 140,000 clones in the sample; just over 85% occur only once, and around 4.5% lies in the top ten. Sequencing was performed on PBMCs or T cells enriched from blood (not recorded which). The chain links TRBV7-9 to TRBJ2-7; a weak D match, TRBD1 (5 bases). The clonotype was recovered from a man aged 50 to 60 who had recovered from COVID-19. The CDR3 region is CASRSTEQPTTGEQYF. CDR3 sequence (DNA): TGTGCCAGCAGATCGACAGAGCAACCTACGACGGGTGAGCAGTACTTC.